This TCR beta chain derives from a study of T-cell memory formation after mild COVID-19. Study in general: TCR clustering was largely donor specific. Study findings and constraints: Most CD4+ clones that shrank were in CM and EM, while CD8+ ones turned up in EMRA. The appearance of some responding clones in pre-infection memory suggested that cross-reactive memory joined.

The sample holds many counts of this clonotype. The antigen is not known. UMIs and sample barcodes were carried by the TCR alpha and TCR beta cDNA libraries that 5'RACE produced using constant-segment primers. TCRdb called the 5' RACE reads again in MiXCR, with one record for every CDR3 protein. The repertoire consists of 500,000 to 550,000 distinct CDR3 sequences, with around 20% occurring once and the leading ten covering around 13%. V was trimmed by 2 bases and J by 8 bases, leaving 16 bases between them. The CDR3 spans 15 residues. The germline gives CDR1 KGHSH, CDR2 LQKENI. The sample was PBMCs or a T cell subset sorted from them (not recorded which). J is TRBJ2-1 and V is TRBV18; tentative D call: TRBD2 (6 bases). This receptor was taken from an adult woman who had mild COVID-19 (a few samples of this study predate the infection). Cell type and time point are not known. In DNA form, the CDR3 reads TGTGCCAGCTCACCAATGGCGGGGTCCACCCATGAGCAGTTCTTC. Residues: CASSPMAGSTHEQFF.